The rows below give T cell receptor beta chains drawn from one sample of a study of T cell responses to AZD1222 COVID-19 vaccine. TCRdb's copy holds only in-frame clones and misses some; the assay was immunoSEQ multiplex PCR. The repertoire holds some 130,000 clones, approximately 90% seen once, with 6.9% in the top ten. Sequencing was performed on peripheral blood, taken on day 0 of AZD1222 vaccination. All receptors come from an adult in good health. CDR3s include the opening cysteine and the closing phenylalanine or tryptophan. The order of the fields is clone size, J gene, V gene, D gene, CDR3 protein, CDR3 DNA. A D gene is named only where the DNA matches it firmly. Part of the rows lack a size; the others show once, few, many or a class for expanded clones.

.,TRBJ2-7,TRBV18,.,CASSPIPGANYEQYF,TGTGCCAGCTCACCAATTCCGGGGGCGAACTACGAGCAGTACTTC
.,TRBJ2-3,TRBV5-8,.,CASSLGTDRLTDTQYF,TGTGCCAGCAGCTTGGGGACGGACAGACTCACAGATACGCAGTATTTT
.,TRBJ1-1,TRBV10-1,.,CASSVGAAGSTEAFF,TGCGCCAGCAGCGTGGGGGCAGCGGGATCCACTGAAGCTTTCTTT
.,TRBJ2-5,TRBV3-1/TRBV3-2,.,CASSLGRDARETQYF,TGTGCCAGCAGCCTTGGCCGAGACGCCAGGGAGACCCAGTACTTC
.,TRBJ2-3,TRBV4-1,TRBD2,CASSQRGPGLAGATDTQYF,TGCGCCAGCAGCCAGAGGGGGCCGGGACTAGCGGGGGCTACAGATACGCAGTATTTT
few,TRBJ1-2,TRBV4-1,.,CASSQHIRTSGNYGYTF,TGCGCCAGCAGCCAGCATATTCGGACGTCGGGTAACTATGGCTACACCTTC
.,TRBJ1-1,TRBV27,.,CASSYLLGTEAFF,TGTGCCAGCAGCTACCTCCTGGGGACTGAAGCTTTCTTT
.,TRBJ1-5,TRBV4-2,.,CASSPYGNNQPQHF,TGTGCCAGCAGCCCTTATGGTAACAATCAGCCCCAGCATTTT
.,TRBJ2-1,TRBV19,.,CAVEDEQFF,TGTGCGGTGGAGGATGAGCAGTTCTTC
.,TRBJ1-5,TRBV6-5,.,CASSTDRSNQPQHF,TGTGCCAGCAGTACGGACCGTAGCAATCAGCCCCAGCATTTT